The entry below describes one T cell receptor beta chain. Unmatched junction bases numbered 6, after V lost 3 bases and J lost 1 base. This CDR3 is 17 amino acids long. Germline V gene sequence: CDR1 SGHDT, CDR2 YYEEEE. Via MiXCR, TCRdb re-called the RACE reads, giving one row per CDR3 protein. The sample has roughly 42,000 distinct CDR3 sequences, approximately 10% seen once. Time point indicated: patch test 2, 6 weeks after DPC sensitization. Specified treatment: therapeutic diphenylcyclopropenone sensitization with weekly scalp DPC. From whole blood left unfractionated, total RNA was extracted. These data originate in a study of human T cells and chemical hapten exposure.

Sequenced here: whole blood, sampled in connection with sensitization to the hapten diphenylcyclopropenone (DPC). The receptor comes from a woman in her 30s with alopecia areata. Some clones in this sample may be carry-over from other donors' samples. The genes are TRBV5-6 and TRBJ2-1; 11 bases map to TRBD2. The CDR3 loop reads CASSWALAGESYNEQFF. As DNA, the CDR3 is TGTGCCAGCAGCTGGGCACTAGCGGGAGAGTCCTACAATGAGCAGTTCTTC.